This T cell receptor (beta chain) was sequenced for a study of regulatory T cells in long-lasting Graves disease (dated by TCRdb to the early 2020s). With respect to the entire study: Newly diagnosed Graves' disease patients had taken antithyroid drugs for less than 3 months. Patients with persistent Graves' disease were compared with patients with newly diagnosed Graves' disease using TCR sequencing and RNA sequencing of peripheral blood. The study was conducted in China and was registered as a clinical trial. A total of around 35 samples underwent TCR sequencing: about 13 from persistent and some 20 from newly diagnosed Graves' disease patients.

The time point tag for this specimen amounts to: newly diagnosed GD, antithyroid drugs for less than 3 months. For both TCR sequencing and RNA sequencing, RNA was extracted from PBMCs in TRIzol. Graves' disease was diagnosed according to American Thyroid Association guidelines. Patients were recruited from an endocrinology department in Xi'an, China. Each patient gave 8.5 to 9.5 milliliters of peripheral blood, collected in an EDTA anticoagulant tube. PBMCs were isolated by Ficoll Paque Plus density gradient separation without further T cell sorting. RNA quality was checked with an Agilent 2100 Bioanalyzer and agarose gel, and concentration with a NanoDrop 2000. The full study reports these points: Sequencing and analysis were restricted to the TCR beta chain. The small sample size was acknowledged by the authors as a limitation that may reduce accuracy. Patients with persistent disease shared more public clonotypes (around 2,700) than newly diagnosed patients did (more than 900). The study examined only peripheral blood because the primary lesion, thyroid tissue, could not be accessed. TRBV28, TRBJ1-2 and TRBJ2-5 were preferentially used in persistent disease, while TRBV20-1 and TRBJ2-1 were favored in newly diagnosed disease. Lower TCR Shannon entropy and fewer highly expanded clones were observed in persistent Graves' disease patients than in newly diagnosed patients, which suggested clonal expansion.

The method behind the library was multiplex PCR. For sequencing, an Illumina HiSeq 4000 was employed. iRepertoire HTBI primers and Arm-PCR amplification of CDR3 regions were used to construct TCR beta libraries. Gel purification was performed on PCR products prior to sequencing. From the authors' description of their analysis: Gene usage analysis of CDR3 amino acid clonotypes relied on the roughly 60 TRBV and 13 to 15 TRBJ segments identified across samples. COPE and FqMerger were used to merge filtered high-quality paired reads into contigs. BLAST was used to align contigs to the IMGT TRBV, TRBD and TRBJ reference genes, and CDR3 was defined following IMGT. Any clonotype with a frequency above 0.1% was classified as a highly expanded clone. Shannon entropy was used to measure repertoire diversity, and the Gini coefficient was used to measure V-J evenness. Clonotypes shared by more than one individual were considered public. TCRdb ran its own pipeline on the public reads, namely fastp trimming at Q25 and MiXCR clone calling, and kept in-frame beta chains. One record per CDR3 amino acid sequence lists the most common genes and DNA. The V and J calls reflect TCRdb's pipeline rather than the authors' work. The sample has 400,000 to 500,000 distinct CDR3 sequences on record, about 15% of them singletons. The top ten clones comprise about 23% of the sample.

CDR1 and CDR2 (KGHDR, SFDVKD) derive from the germline V gene. CDR3 length: 12 amino acids, cysteine to phenylalanine. The CDR3 DNA has 36 bases and is translated from base 1. Trimming takes 4 bases from V and 3 bases from J, and the germline ends sit 3 bases apart. As regards this clonotype: The antigen it recognizes is unknown. Base qualities are missing; no much larger clone stands one base away.

The sample was also reused in another study, on T cells in Graves' hyperthyroidism and ophthalmopathy. The second study reports: Graves' hyperthyroidism was defined as stable when no progression to ophthalmopathy occurred over 18 months of follow-up. The hyperthyroidism patients were between 18 and 65 years old and newly diagnosed, with a disease duration of less than 2 months. The study excluded patients with uncontrolled infections, other autoimmune diseases, pregnancy or lactation. Diagnoses relied on clinical symptoms, serum thyroxine and TRAb, thyroid ultrasound and orbital computed tomography. The TCR CDR3 was subjected to a first round of RT-PCR using the HTBI primer set and the Qiagen OneStep RT-PCR kit. Blood samples also contained most of the expanded thyroid clonotypes (frequency above 0.001), which suggests that blood repertoires may reflect thyroid immune responses. In cross-validation, a model built on a 13 V-J signature told ophthalmopathy apart from stable hyperthyroidism with approximately 91% sensitivity and roughly 83% specificity, and in testing the same model reached 80%/75%. In validation, progression to ophthalmopathy was predicted by the model with approximately 67% sensitivity and 72.22% specificity, a median of roughly 6.4 months before onset. A discovery cohort of roughly 100 patients, approximately 45 with Graves' ophthalmopathy and roughly 59 with stable Graves' hyperthyroidism, was used to find distinguishing TCR V-J signatures. Prospective prediction of ophthalmopathy was tested in an independent validation cohort of some 20 hyperthyroidism patients and around 16 patients who later progressed to ophthalmopathy. For training and testing, the 100 or so patients in the discovery cohort were randomly divided in a 7:3 ratio. The study also compared thyroid tissue and blood T-cell repertoires from about six Graves' hyperthyroidism patients. Following sampling, methimazole starting at 30 mg daily was given to hyperthyroidism patients, and high-dose intravenous methylprednisolone was given to ophthalmopathy patients. The libraries were constructed in a second round of multiplex PCR and then size-selected and purified. Libraries were sequenced paired-end with 100 bp reads on an Illumina HiSeq2000. SOAPnuke was used to process the raw data, removing reads that contained adapters or uncalled bases, had a mean Phred below 15, or lacked an exact match to the constant primer or identifier. COPE v1.2.5 was used to merge high-quality paired reads, and clonotypes were defined as unique nucleotide sequences. MiTCR v1.1 was used to align the clonotypes against IMGT TRBV, TRBD and TRBJ reference segments. The analysis included only V-J combinations with a frequency above 0.0001, which together covered around 99% of the repertoires. A TCS score was defined as the ratio between F50 (clonal expansion) and ExV (chaos), using BLOSUM62-based TCRdist between CDR3 peptides within each V-J. Welch's t-statistics and random forest reduced roughly 500 V-J features to 10 to 15, which were used in a naive Bayes classifier (R e1071). Sample size was not statistically predetermined, and blinding of investigators to group allocation was not performed. The paper reports TCR Vbeta CDR3 sequencing of 140 or so peripheral blood samples: 40 or so ophthalmopathy, under 85 hyperthyroidism and around 17 progressor patients.

The material sequenced was peripheral blood mononuclear cells (PBMCs), taken at new diagnosis, from a patient treated with antithyroid drugs. This clonotype was obtained from a woman younger than 35 with Graves disease. Donor details come from another sample of the same person, matched by shared clones. The rearranged segments are TRBV24-1 and TRBJ2-1; the D segment cannot be called with confidence. The DNA sequence is given as TGTGCCACCAGTGACGGCTACAATGAGCAGTTCTTC. Its protein is CATSDGYNEQFF.